Below, 15 T cell receptor beta chains from the same sample are listed, as sequenced in a study of cytotoxic CD8 clonotypes in ibrutinib-treated CLL. Assay used: immunoSEQ multiplex PCR; TCRdb lists only in-frame clones, some missing. In the table there are 150,000 to 200,000 clones, about 88% of which are singletons. Source: PBMCs, taken at disease progression, from a patient treated with ibrutinib. The receptors here all came from a human donor with chronic lymphocytic leukemia.

This clone occurred many times. This CDR3 is CASSMGQGAVQPQHF. In nucleotides, the CDR3 is TGTGCCAGTAGTATGGGGCAGGGGGCCGTGCAGCCCCAGCATTTT. This chain connects TRBV19 to TRBJ1-5, with 8 bases matching TRBD1. Trimming cost V 3 bases and J 7 bases; bases outside gene matches: 8. The CDR3 sequence is 15 residues long. CDR1 and CDR2 (germline): LNHDA, SQIVND (reference sequence).

The chain joins TRBV30 to TRBJ1-5; D is undetermined. The germline gives CDR1 GTSNPN, CDR2 SVGIG (reference sequence). CDR3 size: 14 residues. Trimming removed 0 bases at V and 4 bases at J, with 10 bases between. CDR3 residues: CAWSVPPFNQPQHF. The CDR3 nucleotides are TGTGCCTGGAGTGTACCACCGTTTAATCAGCCCCAGCATTTT.

The chain has TRBV6-5 and TRBJ2-1; tentatively, D is TRBD1 or TRBD2 (6 bases each). CDR3 length: 15 amino acids. The V gene lost 5 bases and the J gene lost 7 bases, with 18 bases spanning the gap. Per the germline V gene, CDR1 is MNHEY and CDR2 is SVGAGI. The CDR3 region is CASSLPGAQDNEQFF. In DNA form, the CDR3 reads TGTGCCAGCAGTCTACCGGGGGCGCAGGATAATGAGCAGTTCTTC.

V usage is TRBV6-4 and J usage is TRBJ1-2; no reliable D call. CDR1 MRHNA and CDR2 SNTAGT come from the germline V gene. CDR3 size: 13 residues. Trimming took off 3 bases at V and 2 bases at J, with 7 bases between the two ends. CDR3: CASSENRNYGYTF. CDR3 nucleotides: TGTGCCAGCAGTGAGAACAGAAACTATGGCTACACCTTC.

V gene TRBV7-7 combines with J gene TRBJ2-1; 9 nucleotides agree with TRBD1. Germline-derived CDR1 and CDR2 are SSHAT and FNYEAQ (reference sequence). The CDR3 is 13 residues long. The DNA of the CDR3 is TGTGCTAGCTGGACCCCGACAGGGGGTTTTCAGTTCTTC. Protein sequence: CASWTPTGGFQFF.

The rearrangement joins TRBV6-1 to TRBJ1-4; 7 nucleotides line up with TRBD1. This CDR3 is built from 15 residues. CDR1 MNHNS and CDR2 SASEGT come from the germline V gene. With 3 bases clipped from V and 7 bases from J, the junction kept 8 bases outside the gene matches. As DNA, the CDR3 is TGTGCCAGCAGTGAGAGACAGGGCCGGGGTGAAAAACTGTTTTTT. Translation: CASSERQGRGEKLFF.

V is TRBV7-2 and J is TRBJ1-3, with 7 nucleotides matching TRBD1. Looked up from germline, CDR1 is SGHTA and CDR2 is FQGNSA. With 1 base clipped from V and 4 bases from J, the junction kept 7 bases outside the gene matches. The CDR3 is made up of 16 amino acids. DNA for the CDR3: TGTGCCAGCAGCTTAGAAAAGGGGGCACGGGGAAACACCATATATTTT. As protein: CASSLEKGARGNTIYF.

CDR3 region: CAGLLGRTEAFF. CDR3 sequence (DNA): TGTGCCGGACTTTTGGGGAGGACTGAAGCTTTCTTT. The V call is TRBV30, the J call TRBJ1-1; D not certain. The CDR3 has 12 residues. Germline CDR1 is GTSNPN and CDR2 is SVGIG (reference sequence). With 8 bases removed from V and 5 bases from J, the gap between germline ends came to 15 bases.

This chain uses TRBV30 with TRBJ2-6; a possible D gene is TRBD2 (6 bases). V shed 4 bases and J shed 1 base, with 8 bases lying between them. The germline gives CDR1 GTSNPN, CDR2 SVGIG (reference sequence). The CDR3 extends over 14 amino acids. The CDR3, as DNA: TGTGCCTGGATCGGGGGATCTGGGGCCAACGTCCTGACTTTC. It encodes CAWIGGSGANVLTF.

This clone occurred once. V and J are TRBV9 and TRBJ2-2, with D unresolved. CDR1 is SGDLS, CDR2 YYNGEE, per germline. V lost 1 base and J lost 3, with 7 bases in between. The CDR3 consists of 14 residues. This CDR3 is CASSVNVHTGELFF. As DNA, the CDR3 is TGTGCCAGCAGCGTAAATGTCCACACCGGGGAGCTGTTTTTT.

The chain combines TRBV28 with TRBJ1-5; the D is unclear. The CDR3 length is 14 residues. Germline loops: CDR1 MDHEN, CDR2 SYDVKM. Trimming left V 2 bases short and J 3 bases short, with 8 bases between. The CDR3 region has the DNA TGTGCCAGCAGTTTAAGTACAGACAATCAGCCCCAGCATTTT. Translating it yields CASSLSTDNQPQHF.

The gene calls are TRBV5-1 and TRBJ2-3; the D gene is possibly TRBD2 (6 bases). The CDR3 is made up of 15 amino acids. V was cut by 0 bases and J by 5 bases, with 13 bases left in between. The germline CDR1 and CDR2 sequences are SGHRS and YFSETQ. CDR3 loop: CASSLDGGDGDTQYF. In DNA form, the CDR3 reads TGCGCCAGCAGCTTGGATGGCGGGGATGGAGATACGCAGTATTTT.

This chain links TRBV15 with TRBJ1-1, with 8 bases that match TRBD1. Germline CDR1 and CDR2: LNHNV and YYDKDF (reference sequence). V dropped 0 bases and J dropped 4; count of bases not matched to a gene: 7. The CDR3 covers 16 residues. In nucleotides, the CDR3 is TGTGCCACCAGCAGAGACTTCGGACAGGGCGGCACTGAAGCTTTCTTT. Translation: CATSRDFGQGGTEAFF.

The chain is built from TRBV19 and TRBJ1-4, with 8 bases identical to TRBD1. The V gene's germline CDR1 is LNHDA and CDR2 SQIVND (reference sequence). Trimming took 5 bases from V and 7 from J; bases not matched to a gene: 9. The CDR3 loop spans 15 amino acids. The chain's CDR3 is CASSELQGVFEKLFF. The DNA for the CDR3 is TGTGCCAGTAGTGAACTACAGGGGGTTTTTGAAAAACTGTTTTTT.

The CDR3 is CASSSPGGRNYEQYF. The DNA of the CDR3 is TGTGCCAGCAGTTCACCAGGGGGAAGGAACTACGAGCAGTACTTC. This chain joins TRBV28 and TRBJ2-7, with 7 bases identical to TRBD1. With V trimmed by 4 bases and J by 3 bases, 9 bases remained unmatched. Germline CDR1 is MDHEN and CDR2 is SYDVKM. The CDR3 is made up of 15 amino acids.